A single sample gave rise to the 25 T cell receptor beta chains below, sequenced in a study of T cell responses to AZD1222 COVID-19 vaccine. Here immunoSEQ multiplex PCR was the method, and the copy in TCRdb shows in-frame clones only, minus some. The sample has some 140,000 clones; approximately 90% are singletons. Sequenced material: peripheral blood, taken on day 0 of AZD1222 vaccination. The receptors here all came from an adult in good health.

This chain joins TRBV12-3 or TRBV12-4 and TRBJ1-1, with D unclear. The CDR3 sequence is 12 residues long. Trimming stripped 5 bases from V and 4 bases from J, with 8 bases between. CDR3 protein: CASSPLLTEAFF. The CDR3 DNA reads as TGTGCCAGCAGTCCGCTGCTCACTGAAGCTTTCTTT.

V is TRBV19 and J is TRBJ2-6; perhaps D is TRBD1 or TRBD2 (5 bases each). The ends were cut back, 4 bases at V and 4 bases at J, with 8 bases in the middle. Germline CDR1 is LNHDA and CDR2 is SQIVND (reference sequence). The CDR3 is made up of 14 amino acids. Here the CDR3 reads CASSRGFGANVLTF. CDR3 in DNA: TGTGCCAGTAGTAGGGGGTTCGGGGCCAACGTCCTGACTTTC.

The CDR3 loop is CASSSEGDEQFF. The CDR3 DNA follows: TGCGCCAGCAGCTCTGAGGGCGATGAGCAGTTCTTC. The chain links TRBV5-1 to TRBJ2-1, with D perhaps matching TRBD2 (5 bases). Trimming took 3 bases from V and 8 from J, leaving 9 bases between them. The CDR3 is made up of 12 amino acids. Looked up from germline, CDR1 is SGHRS and CDR2 is YFSETQ.

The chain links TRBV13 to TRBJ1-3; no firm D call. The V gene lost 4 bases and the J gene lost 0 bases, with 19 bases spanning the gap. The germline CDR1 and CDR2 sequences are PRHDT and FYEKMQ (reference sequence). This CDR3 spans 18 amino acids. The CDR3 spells CASSSISRRVSSGNTIYF. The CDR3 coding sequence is TGTGCCAGCAGCTCCATCTCGCGGCGCGTAAGCTCTGGAAACACCATATATTTT.

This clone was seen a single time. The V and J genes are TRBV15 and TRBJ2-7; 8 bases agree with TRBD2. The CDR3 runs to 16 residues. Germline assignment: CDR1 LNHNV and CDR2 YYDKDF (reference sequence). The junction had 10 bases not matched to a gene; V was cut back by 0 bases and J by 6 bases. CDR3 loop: CATSRDLAGGLGEQYF. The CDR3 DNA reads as TGTGCCACCAGCAGAGATCTGGCGGGAGGTCTGGGCGAGCAGTACTTC.

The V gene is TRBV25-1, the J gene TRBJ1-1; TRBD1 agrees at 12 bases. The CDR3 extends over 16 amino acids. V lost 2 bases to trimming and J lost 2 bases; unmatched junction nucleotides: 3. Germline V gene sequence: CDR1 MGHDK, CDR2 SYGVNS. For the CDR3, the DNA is TGTGCCAGCAGTGAACCGGGACAGGGGGCAAACACTGAAGCTTTCTTT. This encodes CASSEPGQGANTEAFF.

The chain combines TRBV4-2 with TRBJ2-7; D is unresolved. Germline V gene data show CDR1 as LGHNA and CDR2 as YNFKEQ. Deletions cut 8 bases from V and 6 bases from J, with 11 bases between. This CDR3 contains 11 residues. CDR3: CASANRGEQYF. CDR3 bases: TGTGCCAGCGCCAACCGCGGCGAGCAGTACTTC.

CDR3: CASSSGPNYEQYF. The CDR3 DNA sequence: TGTGCCAGCAGCTCGGGACCAAACTACGAGCAGTACTTC. The chain links TRBV5-6 to TRBJ2-7; the D gene could be TRBD1 or TRBD2 (5 bases each). The germline CDR1 and CDR2 sequences are SGHDT and YYEEEE. The CDR3 is 13 residues long. V dropped 3 bases and J dropped 3 bases, with 10 bases sitting between them.

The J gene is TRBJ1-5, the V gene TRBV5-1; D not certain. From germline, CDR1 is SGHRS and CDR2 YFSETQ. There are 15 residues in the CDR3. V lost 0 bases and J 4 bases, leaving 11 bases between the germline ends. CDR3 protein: CASSLGAGKNQPQHF. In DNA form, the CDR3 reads TGCGCCAGCAGCTTGGGGGCAGGTAAAAATCAGCCCCAGCATTTT.

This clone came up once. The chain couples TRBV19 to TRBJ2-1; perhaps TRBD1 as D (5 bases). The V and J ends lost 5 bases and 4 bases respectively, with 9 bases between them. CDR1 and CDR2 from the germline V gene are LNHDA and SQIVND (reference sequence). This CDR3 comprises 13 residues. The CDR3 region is CASSLDKYNEQFF. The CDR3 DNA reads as TGTGCCAGTAGTTTGGACAAATACAATGAGCAGTTCTTC. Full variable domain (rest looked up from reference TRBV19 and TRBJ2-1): DGGITQSPKYLFRKEGQNVTLSCEQNLNHDAMYWYRQDPGQGLRLIYYSQIVNDFQKGDIAEGYSVSREKKESFPLTVTSAQKNPTAFYLCASSLDKYNEQFFGPGTRLTVL.

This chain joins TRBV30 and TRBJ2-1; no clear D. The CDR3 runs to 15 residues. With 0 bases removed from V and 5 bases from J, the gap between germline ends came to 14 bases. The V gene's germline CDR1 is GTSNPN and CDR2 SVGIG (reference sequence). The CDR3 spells CAWSVGLRGNNEQFF. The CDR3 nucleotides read TGTGCCTGGAGTGTAGGCCTTCGCGGTAACAATGAGCAGTTCTTC.

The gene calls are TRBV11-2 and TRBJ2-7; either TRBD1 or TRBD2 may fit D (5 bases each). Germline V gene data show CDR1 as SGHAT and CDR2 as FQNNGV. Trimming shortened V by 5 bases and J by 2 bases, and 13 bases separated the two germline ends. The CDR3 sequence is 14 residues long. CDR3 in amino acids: CASSTGPLTYEQYF. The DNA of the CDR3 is TGTGCCAGCAGCACGGGACCGTTAACCTACGAGCAGTACTTC.

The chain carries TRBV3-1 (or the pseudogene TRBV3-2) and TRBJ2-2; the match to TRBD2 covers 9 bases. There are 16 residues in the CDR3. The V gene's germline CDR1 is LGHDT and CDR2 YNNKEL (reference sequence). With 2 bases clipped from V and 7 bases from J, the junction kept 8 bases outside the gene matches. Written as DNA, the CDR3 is TGTGCCAGCAGCCAATTTCTAGCGGGGTTGGACGGGGAGCTGTTTTTT. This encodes CASSQFLAGLDGELFF.

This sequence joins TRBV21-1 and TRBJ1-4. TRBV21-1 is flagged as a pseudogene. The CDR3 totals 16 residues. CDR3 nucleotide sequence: TGTGCCAGCAGCCACCCCGGCAGAGGTTATTTAGGAAAACTGTTTTTT. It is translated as CASSHPGRGYLGKLFF.

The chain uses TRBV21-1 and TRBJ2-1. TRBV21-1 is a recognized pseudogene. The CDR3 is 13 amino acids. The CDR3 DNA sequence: TGTGCCAGCAGCAAAGGACCGTTTAGGCCCCGGTTCTTC. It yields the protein CASSKGPFRPRFF.

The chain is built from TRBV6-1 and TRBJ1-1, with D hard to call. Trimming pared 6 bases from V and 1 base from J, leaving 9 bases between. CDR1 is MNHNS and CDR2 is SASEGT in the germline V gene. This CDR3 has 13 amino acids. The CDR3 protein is CASRRTANTEAFF. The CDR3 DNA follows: TGTGCCAGCAGACGTACAGCGAACACTGAAGCTTTCTTT.

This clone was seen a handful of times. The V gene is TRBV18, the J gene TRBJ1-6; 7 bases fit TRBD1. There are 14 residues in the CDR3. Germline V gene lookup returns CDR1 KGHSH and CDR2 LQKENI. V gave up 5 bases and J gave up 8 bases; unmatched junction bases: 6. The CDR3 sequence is CASSVTQGDSPLHF. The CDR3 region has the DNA TGTGCCAGCTCAGTAACCCAGGGGGATTCACCCCTCCACTTT.

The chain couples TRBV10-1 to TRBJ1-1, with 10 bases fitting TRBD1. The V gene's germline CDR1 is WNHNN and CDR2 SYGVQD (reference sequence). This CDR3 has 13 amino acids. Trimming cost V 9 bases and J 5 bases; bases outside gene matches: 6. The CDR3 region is CASNRDRGTEAFF. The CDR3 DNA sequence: TGCGCCAGTAACCGGGACAGGGGAACTGAAGCTTTCTTT.

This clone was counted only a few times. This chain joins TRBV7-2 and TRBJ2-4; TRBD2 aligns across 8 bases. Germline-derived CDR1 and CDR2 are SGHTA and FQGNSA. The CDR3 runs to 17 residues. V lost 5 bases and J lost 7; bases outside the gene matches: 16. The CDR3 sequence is CASSPRRGAGGGNIQYF. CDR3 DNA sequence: TGTGCCAGCAGCCCCCGCCGTGGGGCGGGGGGCGGGAACATTCAGTACTTC.

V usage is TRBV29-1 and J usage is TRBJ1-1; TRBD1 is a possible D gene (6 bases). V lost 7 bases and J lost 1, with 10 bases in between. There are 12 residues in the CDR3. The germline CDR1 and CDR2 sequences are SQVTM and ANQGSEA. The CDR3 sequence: CSGGQWNTEAFF. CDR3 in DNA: TGCAGCGGAGGACAGTGGAACACTGAAGCTTTCTTT.

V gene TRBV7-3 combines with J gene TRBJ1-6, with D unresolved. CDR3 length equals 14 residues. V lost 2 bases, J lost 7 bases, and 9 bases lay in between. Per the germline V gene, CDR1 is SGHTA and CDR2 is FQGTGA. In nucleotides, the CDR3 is TGTGCCAGCAGCTTAGCGGCAGGCAATTCACCCCTCCACTTT. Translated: CASSLAAGNSPLHF.

CDR3 sequence reads: CASSEWNTEAFF. In DNA form, the CDR3 reads TGTGCCAGTTCTGAGTGGAACACTGAAGCTTTCTTT. The chain employs TRBV6-5 and TRBJ1-1; D call uncertain. Germline values: CDR1 MNHEY, CDR2 SVGAGI. V was clipped by 9 bases and J by 1 base, with 9 bases between them. The CDR3 runs 12 residues.

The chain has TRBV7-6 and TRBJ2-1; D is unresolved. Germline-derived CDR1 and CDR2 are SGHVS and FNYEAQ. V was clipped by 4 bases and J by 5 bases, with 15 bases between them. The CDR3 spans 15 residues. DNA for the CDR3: TGTGCCAGCAGCTCTCGACTCGAATCCCACAATGAGCAGTTCTTC. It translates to CASSSRLESHNEQFF.

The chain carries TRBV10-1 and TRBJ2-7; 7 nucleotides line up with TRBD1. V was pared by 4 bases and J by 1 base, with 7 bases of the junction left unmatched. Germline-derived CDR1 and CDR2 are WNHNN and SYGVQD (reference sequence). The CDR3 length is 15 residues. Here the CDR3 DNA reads TGCGCCAGCAGTGCTTTTCGGACAGGTTCCTACGAGCAGTACTTC. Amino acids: CASSAFRTGSYEQYF.

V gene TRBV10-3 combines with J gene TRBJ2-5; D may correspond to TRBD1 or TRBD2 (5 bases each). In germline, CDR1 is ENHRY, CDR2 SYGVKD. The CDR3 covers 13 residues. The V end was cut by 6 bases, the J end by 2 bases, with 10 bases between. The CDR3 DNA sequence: TGTGCCATCAGGCCGGGACCACAAGAGACCCAGTACTTC. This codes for CAIRPGPQETQYF.